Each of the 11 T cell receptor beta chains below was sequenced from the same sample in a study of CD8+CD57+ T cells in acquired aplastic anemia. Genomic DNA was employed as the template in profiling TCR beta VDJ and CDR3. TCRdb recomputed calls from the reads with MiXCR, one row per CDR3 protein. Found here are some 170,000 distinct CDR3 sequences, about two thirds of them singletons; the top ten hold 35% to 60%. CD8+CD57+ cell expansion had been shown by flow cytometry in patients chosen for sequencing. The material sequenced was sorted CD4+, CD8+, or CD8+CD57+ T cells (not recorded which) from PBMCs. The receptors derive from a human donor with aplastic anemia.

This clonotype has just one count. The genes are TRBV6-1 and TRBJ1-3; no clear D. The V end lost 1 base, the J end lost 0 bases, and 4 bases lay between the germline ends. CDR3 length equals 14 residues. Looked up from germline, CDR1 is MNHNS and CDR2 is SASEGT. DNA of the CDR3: TGTGCCAGCAGTGAAGTCCTCTCTGGAAACACCATATATTTT. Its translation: CASSEVLSGNTIYF.

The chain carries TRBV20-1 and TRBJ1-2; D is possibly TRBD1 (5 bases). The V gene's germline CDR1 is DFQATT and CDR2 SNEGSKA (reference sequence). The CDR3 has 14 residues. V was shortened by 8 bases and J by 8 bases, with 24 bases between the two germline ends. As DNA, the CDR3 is TGCAGTACAACCCCGGGGCAGGCAAAGAGCGGCTACACCTTC. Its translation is CSTTPGQAKSGYTF.

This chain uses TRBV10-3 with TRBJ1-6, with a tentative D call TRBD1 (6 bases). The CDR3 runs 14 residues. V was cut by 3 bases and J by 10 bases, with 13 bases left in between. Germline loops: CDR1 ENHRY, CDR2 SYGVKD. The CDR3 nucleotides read TGTGCCATCAGTGACCCGACAGGCCAGTCACCCCTCCACTTT. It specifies CAISDPTGQSPLHF.

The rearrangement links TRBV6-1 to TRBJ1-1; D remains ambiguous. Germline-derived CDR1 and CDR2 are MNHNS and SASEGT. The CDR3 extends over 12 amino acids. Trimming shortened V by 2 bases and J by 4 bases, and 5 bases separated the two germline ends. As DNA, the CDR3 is TGTGCCAGCAGTGAAATAGGCACTGAAGCTTTCTTT. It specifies CASSEIGTEAFF.

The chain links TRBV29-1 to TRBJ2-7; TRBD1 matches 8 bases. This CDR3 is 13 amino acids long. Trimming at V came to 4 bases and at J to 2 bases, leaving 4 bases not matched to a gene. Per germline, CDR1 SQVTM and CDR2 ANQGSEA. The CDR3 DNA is TGCAGCGTTGGGGACAGGACAACCTACGAGCAGTACTTC. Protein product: CSVGDRTTYEQYF.

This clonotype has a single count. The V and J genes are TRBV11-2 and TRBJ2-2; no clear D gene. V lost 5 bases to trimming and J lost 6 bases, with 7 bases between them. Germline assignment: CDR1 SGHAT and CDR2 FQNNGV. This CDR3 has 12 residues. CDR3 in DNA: TGTGCCAGCAGCCTCATCTCCGGGGAGCTGTTTTTT. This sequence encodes CASSLISGELFF.

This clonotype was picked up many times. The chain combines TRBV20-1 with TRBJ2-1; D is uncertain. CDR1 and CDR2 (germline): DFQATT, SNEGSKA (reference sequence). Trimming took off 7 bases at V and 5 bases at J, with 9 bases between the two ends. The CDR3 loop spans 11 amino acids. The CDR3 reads CSGTDNNEQFF. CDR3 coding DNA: TGCAGTGGGACGGATAACAATGAGCAGTTCTTC.

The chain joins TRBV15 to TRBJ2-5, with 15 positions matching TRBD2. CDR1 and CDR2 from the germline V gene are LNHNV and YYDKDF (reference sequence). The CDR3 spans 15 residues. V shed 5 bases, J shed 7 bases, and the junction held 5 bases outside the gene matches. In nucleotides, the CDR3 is TGTGCCACCAGCCCGGGACTAGCGGGGGGAGGGACCCAGTACTTC. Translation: CATSPGLAGGGTQYF.

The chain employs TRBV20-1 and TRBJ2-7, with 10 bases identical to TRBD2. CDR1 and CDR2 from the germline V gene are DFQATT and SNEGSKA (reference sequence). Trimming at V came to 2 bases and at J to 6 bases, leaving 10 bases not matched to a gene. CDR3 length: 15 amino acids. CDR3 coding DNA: TGCAGTGCTAGAAGTGGGGGTAGCGGGGGGCTCGAGCAGTACTTC. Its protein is CSARSGGSGGLEQYF.

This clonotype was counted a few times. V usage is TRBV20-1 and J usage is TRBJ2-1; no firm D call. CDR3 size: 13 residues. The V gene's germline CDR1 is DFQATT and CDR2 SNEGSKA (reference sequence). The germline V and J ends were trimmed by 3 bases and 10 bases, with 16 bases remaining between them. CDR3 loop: CSASRDEVSEQFF. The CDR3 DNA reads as TGCAGTGCTAGCCGAGACGAGGTTTCGGAGCAGTTCTTC.

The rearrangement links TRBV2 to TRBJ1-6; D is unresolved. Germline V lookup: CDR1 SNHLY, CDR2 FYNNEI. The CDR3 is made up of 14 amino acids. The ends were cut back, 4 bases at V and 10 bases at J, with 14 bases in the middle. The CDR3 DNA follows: TGTGCCAGCAGTGTGATAGCCCCGGGATCACCCCTCCACTTT. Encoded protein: CASSVIAPGSPLHF.